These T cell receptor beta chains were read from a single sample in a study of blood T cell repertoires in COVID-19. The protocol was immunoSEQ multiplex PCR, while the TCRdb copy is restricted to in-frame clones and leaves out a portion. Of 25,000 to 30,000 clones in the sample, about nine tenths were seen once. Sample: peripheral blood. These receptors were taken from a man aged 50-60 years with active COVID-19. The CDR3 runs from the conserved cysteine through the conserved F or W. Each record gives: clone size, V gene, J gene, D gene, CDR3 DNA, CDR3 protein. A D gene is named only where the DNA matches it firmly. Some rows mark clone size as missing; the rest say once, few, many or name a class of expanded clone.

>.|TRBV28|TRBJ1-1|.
TGTGCCAGCAGGGCCATATCTGGTGGCACTGAAGCTTTCTTT
CASRAISGGTEAFF
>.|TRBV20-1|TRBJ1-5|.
TGCAGTGCTAGTCGTGGTGGGAGCGTCAATCAGCCCCAGCATTTT
CSASRGGSVNQPQHF
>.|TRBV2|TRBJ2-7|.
TGTGCCAGCAGCCCGAAAAGGGGGTCCACCGAGCAGTACTTC
CASSPKRGSTEQYF
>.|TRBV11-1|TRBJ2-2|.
TGTGCCAGCAGCTTACGCGGGACCGGGGAGCTGTTTTTT
CASSLRGTGELFF
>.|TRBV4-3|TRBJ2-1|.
TGCGCCAGCAGCCAAGATAAAACCCCCGGGAGCGAGCAGTTCTTC
CASSQDKTPGSEQFF
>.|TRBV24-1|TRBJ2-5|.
TGTGCCACCAGTGAATCCGGGTCGCAAGAGACCCAGTACTTC
CATSESGSQETQYF
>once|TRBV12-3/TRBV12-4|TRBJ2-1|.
TGTGCCAGCCTACGCCGGGGGAACAATGAGCAGTTCTTC
CASLRRGNNEQFF
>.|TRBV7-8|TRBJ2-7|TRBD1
TGTGCCAGCAGTCGCACAGGGGAAGGGTGGAAAAACGAGCAGTACTTC
CASSRTGEGWKNEQYF
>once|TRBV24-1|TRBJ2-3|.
TGTGCCACCAGTGAGAATCGCAGGGGAAGCACAGATACGCAGTATTTT
CATSENRRGSTDTQYF
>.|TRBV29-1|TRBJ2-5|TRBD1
TGCAGCGTTGAAGGACACAGGGGAACGGAGACCCAGTACTTC
CSVEGHRGTETQYF
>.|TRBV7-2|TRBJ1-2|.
TGTGCCAGCAGCGACACCTACTATGGCTACACCTTC
CASSDTYYGYTF
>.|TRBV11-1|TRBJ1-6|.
TGTGCCAGCGCAAGGGGCAATAATTCACCCCTCCACTTT
CASARGNNSPLHF
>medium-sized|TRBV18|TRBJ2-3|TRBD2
TGTGCCAGCTCCTTTAGGCGGGAGAATTTGGATACGCAGTATTTT
CASSFRRENLDTQYF
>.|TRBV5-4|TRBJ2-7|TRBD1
TGTGCCAGCAGCCGAAAGACAGGGGGCGCCTACGAGCAGTACTTC
CASSRKTGGAYEQYF
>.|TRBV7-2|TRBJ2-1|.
TGTGCCAGCAGCTTAGAGGTAGCGCGGAGCTCCTACAATGAGCAGTTCTTC
CASSLEVARSSYNEQFF
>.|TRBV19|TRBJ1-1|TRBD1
TGTGCCAGTACCAGAGACAGGGCCACCACTGAAGCTTTCTTT
CASTRDRATTEAFF
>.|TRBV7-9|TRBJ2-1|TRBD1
TGTGCCAGCAGCCCGACAGGGTTTGGGCAGTTCTTC
CASSPTGFGQFF
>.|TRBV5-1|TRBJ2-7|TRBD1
TGCGCCAGCAGCTTGAGAGGGGGCGGCTCCTACGAGCAGTACTTC
CASSLRGGGSYEQYF
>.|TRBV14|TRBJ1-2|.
TGTGCCAGCAGCCAACGGAGGCTCGGTGGCTACACCTTC
CASSQRRLGGYTF
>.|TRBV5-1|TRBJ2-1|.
TGCGCCAGCAGCTTGGTTGCGGGGACTTACAATGAGCAGTTCTTC
CASSLVAGTYNEQFF
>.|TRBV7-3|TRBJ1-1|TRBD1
TGTGCCAGCAGTCGGGACAGGAACACTGAAGCTTTCTTT
CASSRDRNTEAFF
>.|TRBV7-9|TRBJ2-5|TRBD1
TGTGCCAGCAGCTCACCCTTATTCGGACAGGGGAGGTTAGAGACCCAGTACTTC
CASSSPLFGQGRLETQYF
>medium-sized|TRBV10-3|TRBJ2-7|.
TGTGCCATCCGTCGAATGAACAGGGCCGAGCAGTACTTC
CAIRRMNRAEQYF
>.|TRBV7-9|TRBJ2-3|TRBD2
TGTGCCAGCAGCTTAGGTGTTAGCGGGAGCTTGAACACAGATACGCAGTATTTT
CASSLGVSGSLNTDTQYF
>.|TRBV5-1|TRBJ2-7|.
TGCGCCAGCAGCTTGGGACAGCGCGAGCAGTACTTC
CASSLGQREQYF
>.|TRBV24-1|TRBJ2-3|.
TGTGCCACCAGTGATTTGGGGCAGGGTGGTACGCAGTATTTT
CATSDLGQGGTQYF
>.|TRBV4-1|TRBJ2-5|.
TGCGCCAGCAGCCAAGACAGGGAAGAGACCCAGTACTTC
CASSQDREETQYF
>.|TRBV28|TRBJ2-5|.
TGTGCCAGCAGTTTCAAATTCGGCGGTTTCCAAGAGACCCAGTACTTC
CASSFKFGGFQETQYF
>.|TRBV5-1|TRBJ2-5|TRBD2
TGCGCCAGCAGCGAGTTAGGACTAGTTGGAGAGACCCAGTACTTC
CASSELGLVGETQYF
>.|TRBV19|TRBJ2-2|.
TGTGCCAGTAGTATTCGGCAGAACAGCGGGGAGCTGTTTTTT
CASSIRQNSGELFF
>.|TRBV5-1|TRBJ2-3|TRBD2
TGCGCCAGCAGCTTGGCCCGACTAGCGGGGGGTTCAGATACGCAGTATTTT
CASSLARLAGGSDTQYF
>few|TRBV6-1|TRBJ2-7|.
TGTGCCAGCAGTGAAACTACTCTATACGAGCAGTACTTC
CASSETTLYEQYF
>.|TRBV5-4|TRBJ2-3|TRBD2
TGTGCCAGCAGCCTAGCGGGACCTGGTGCAGATACGCAGTATTTT
CASSLAGPGADTQYF
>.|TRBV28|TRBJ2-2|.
TGTGCCAGCACCTTGACTAGGACTTACACCGGGGAGCTGTTTTTT
CASTLTRTYTGELFF
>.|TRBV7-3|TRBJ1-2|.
TGTGCCAGCAGCCCCGGACAAGGCCCGTACACCTTC
CASSPGQGPYTF
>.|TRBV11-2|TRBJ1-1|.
TGTGCCAGCAGCTTGAACAGGATGAACACTGAAGCTTTCTTT
CASSLNRMNTEAFF
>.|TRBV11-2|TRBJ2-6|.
TGTGCCAGCAGCTTAGACAGCTCTGGGGCCAACGTCCTGACTTTC
CASSLDSSGANVLTF
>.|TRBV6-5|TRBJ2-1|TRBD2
TGTGCCAGCAGTTACGCCCAGCGGGATTACAATGAGCAGTTCTTC
CASSYAQRDYNEQFF
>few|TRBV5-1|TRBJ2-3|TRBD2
TGCGCCAGCAGCCCGGGACTAGCGGGCACAGATACGCAGTATTTT
CASSPGLAGTDTQYF
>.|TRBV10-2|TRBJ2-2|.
TGCGCCAGCTCTCCGGGATGGGCAAACACCGGGGAGCTGTTTTTT
CASSPGWANTGELFF
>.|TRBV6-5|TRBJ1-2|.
TGTGCCAGCAGCCCCGAAACAGGAACCTATGGCTACACCTTC
CASSPETGTYGYTF
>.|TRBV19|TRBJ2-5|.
TGTGCCAGTAGTATAATAGGGAACAGGAACCAAGAGACCCAGTACTTC
CASSIIGNRNQETQYF
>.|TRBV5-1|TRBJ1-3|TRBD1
TGCGCCAGCAGCTTGGGGGACAGGATGAACACCATATATTTT
CASSLGDRMNTIYF
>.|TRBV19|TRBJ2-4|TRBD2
TGTGCCAGTAGTTTGGCCGGGACTAGCAACATTCAGTACTTC
CASSLAGTSNIQYF
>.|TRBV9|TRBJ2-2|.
TGTGCCAGCAGCGTAGCCAGCCAGGGGACCGGGGAGCTGTTTTTT
CASSVASQGTGELFF
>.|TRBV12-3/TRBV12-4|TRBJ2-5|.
TGTGCCAGCAGCTCGTGGGGGGAAGAGACCCAGTACTTC
CASSSWGEETQYF
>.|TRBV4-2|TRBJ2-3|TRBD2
TGTGCCAGCAGCCAAGCAAGGGGAGGGCTCCTAGGCACAGATACGCAGTATTTT
CASSQARGGLLGTDTQYF
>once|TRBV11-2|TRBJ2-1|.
TGTGCCAGCAGCCCCGGTAGGACACACAATGAGCAGTTCTTC
CASSPGRTHNEQFF
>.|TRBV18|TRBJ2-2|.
TGTGCCAGCTCACCACCTCCTTCGGTACAGGCCTCCGGGGAGCTGTTTTTT
CASSPPPSVQASGELFF
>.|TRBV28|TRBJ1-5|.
TGTGCCAGCTACACCCTTAGGGGGTGGAAAAGCAATCAGCCCCAGCATTTT
CASYTLRGWKSNQPQHF
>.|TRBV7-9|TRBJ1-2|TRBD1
TGTGCCAGCAGCTTAGGACAGGGGAACTATGGCTACACCTTC
CASSLGQGNYGYTF